The 32 T cell receptor beta chains listed next were all sequenced from one sample in a study of blood T cell repertoires in COVID-19 (dated by TCRdb to the early 2020s). The method behind the library was the immunoSEQ multiplex PCR assay. TCRdb retrieved this table from immuneACCESS and kept in-frame rearrangements only. Not all clones are present; in checked studies, unresolved V genes account for under half, and no reason is known for the remainder. The sample records approximately 230,000 clones, around 86% of which are singletons. Around 1.7% of the sample is held by the ten biggest clonotypes. The material sequenced was PBMCs or T cells enriched from blood (not recorded which). The receptors were gathered from a man aged 35-49 years who had recovered from COVID-19.

The V and J genes are TRBV3-1 (or the pseudogene TRBV3-2) and TRBJ2-4; 7 nucleotides line up with TRBD2. CDR1 and CDR2 from the germline V gene are LGHDT and YNNKEL (reference sequence). This CDR3 is built from 15 residues. The junction had 9 bases not matched to a gene; V was cut back by 4 bases and J by 6 bases. CDR3 sequence reads: CASSLQWASGNIQYF. DNA of the CDR3: TGTGCCAGCAGCCTTCAGTGGGCTAGCGGAAACATTCAGTACTTC.

CDR3 region: CASSRLAGQETQYF. For the CDR3, the DNA is TGTGCCAGCAGCCGACTAGCGGGACAAGAGACCCAGTACTTC. V usage is TRBV5-4 and J usage is TRBJ2-5; 11 bases match TRBD2. In germline, CDR1 is SGHNT, CDR2 YYREEE (reference sequence). The V gene end was trimmed by 4 bases and the J gene end by 2 bases; junction bases not matched to a gene: 1. This CDR3 is built from 14 residues.

The chain employs TRBV9 and TRBJ1-4, with a possible D match to TRBD1 (5 bases). The V end lost 4 bases, the J end lost 2 bases, and 15 bases lay between the germline ends. Germline CDR1 SGDLS, CDR2 YYNGEE. The CDR3 runs to 16 residues. CDR3 sequence (DNA): TGTGCCAGCAGCCCCCATTCGACAGCCACTAATGAAAAACTGTTTTTT. Amino acids: CASSPHSTATNEKLFF.

The chain joins TRBV5-5 to TRBJ1-2; D is unclear. With 1 base removed from V and 1 base from J, the gap between germline ends came to 11 bases. Germline CDR1 and CDR2: SGHKS and YYEKEE (reference sequence). This CDR3 has 15 residues. CDR3 protein: CASSLTVSLNYGYTF. The CDR3 DNA is TGTGCCAGCAGCTTGACAGTTTCGCTTAACTATGGCTACACCTTC.

The chain has TRBV27 and TRBJ1-5; D remains unclear. Germline V lookup: CDR1 MNHEY, CDR2 SMNVEV (reference sequence). Deletions cut 0 bases from V and 4 bases from J, with 4 bases between. The CDR3 consists of 13 residues. The CDR3: CASSLSLNQPQHF. The CDR3 nucleotides are TGTGCCAGCAGTTTATCCCTGAATCAGCCCCAGCATTTT.

J is TRBJ2-1 and V is TRBV5-1; TRBD1 matches 9 bases. V lost 5 bases, J lost 4 bases, and 4 bases stayed unmatched. The CDR3 extends over 14 amino acids. Germline V gene lookup returns CDR1 SGHRS and CDR2 YFSETQ. CDR3 residues: CASRDRGEYNEQFF. The CDR3 bases are TGCGCCAGCAGGGACAGGGGAGAGTACAATGAGCAGTTCTTC.

This chain uses TRBV28 with TRBJ1-5; perhaps TRBD1 as D (6 bases). The V and J ends lost 5 bases and 3 bases respectively, with 11 bases between them. The CDR3 runs 14 residues. Germline CDR1 and CDR2: MDHEN and SYDVKM. The CDR3 loop reads CASSRTGLNQPQHF. The CDR3 DNA is TGTGCCAGCAGTCGAACAGGGCTCAATCAGCCCCAGCATTTT.

This clone was counted only a few times. The chain is built from TRBV7-9 and TRBJ1-6, with TRBD1 as a possible D gene (5 bases). The CDR3 loop spans 14 amino acids. Trimming removed 7 bases from V and 7 bases from J, with 14 bases in between. Germline assignment: CDR1 SEHNR and CDR2 FQNEAQ (reference sequence). CDR3 DNA: TGTGCCAGCACTCCTGGGGGGAACAATTCACCCCTCCACTTT. Amino acids: CASTPGGNNSPLHF.

The genes are TRBV28 and TRBJ1-3; D not certain. The CDR3 consists of 16 residues. The V gene's germline CDR1 is MDHEN and CDR2 SYDVKM. V was shortened by 4 bases and J by 0 bases, with 13 bases between the two germline ends. The CDR3 DNA sequence: TGTGCCAGCAGTTCTAGAACCGATAGCTCTGGAAACACCATATATTTT. Translating it yields CASSSRTDSSGNTIYF.

The V call is TRBV6-5, the J call TRBJ1-4, with 10 bases lining up with TRBD1. With 2 bases clipped from V and 4 bases from J, the junction kept 4 bases outside the gene matches. The CDR3 runs to 16 residues. The V gene's germline CDR1 is MNHEY and CDR2 SVGAGI. The CDR3 region has the DNA TGTGCCAGCAGTTACGGGGACAGGGGAAATAATGAAAAACTGTTTTTT. Translating gives CASSYGDRGNNEKLFF.

In DNA, the CDR3 is TGTGCCAGCAGCCTAGACGGGGGCTCCTACAATGAGCAGTTCTTC. Translated, it gives CASSLDGGSYNEQFF. This rearrangement joins TRBV9 to TRBJ2-1, with a possible D match to TRBD2 (6 bases). The CDR3 sequence is 15 residues long. V lost 4 bases to trimming and J lost 0 bases, with 11 bases between them. CDR1 and CDR2 (germline): SGDLS, YYNGEE.

This chain joins TRBV7-8 and TRBJ1-2; TRBD1 aligns across 9 bases. CDR3 length: 14 amino acids. Looked up from germline, CDR1 is SGHVS and CDR2 is FQNEAQ. J gave up 5 bases and V 7 bases, and 8 bases lay outside the gene matches. The CDR3 sequence: CASNIDRGGYGYTF. For the CDR3, the DNA is TGTGCCAGCAACATAGACAGGGGGGGATATGGCTACACCTTC. The full variable domain, rest sourced from reference TRBV7-8 and TRBJ1-2, is GAGVSQSPRYKVAKRGQDVALRCDPISGHVSLFWYQQALGQGPEFLTYFQNEAQLDKSGLPSDRFFAERPEGSVSTLKIQRTQQEDSAVYLCASNIDRGGYGYTFGSGTRLTVV.

The V and J genes are TRBV7-2 and TRBJ2-5; D possibly corresponds to TRBD2 (5 bases). Germline V lookup: CDR1 SGHTA, CDR2 FQGNSA. CDR3 size: 13 residues. V was cut by 5 bases and J by 5 bases, with 12 bases left in between. The CDR3 is CASSLRGLETQYF. CDR3 nucleotide sequence: TGTGCCAGCAGCCTACGCGGGCTTGAGACCCAGTACTTC.

This chain connects TRBV23-1 to TRBJ2-7; 7 bases are a match to TRBD1. TRBV23-1 is filed as an ORF, its function uncertain. The V segment lost 2 bases and the J segment 9 bases; nucleotides outside the gene matches: 13. CDR3 length equals 15 residues. The CDR3 region is CASSQKHRGSVGQYF. CDR3 sequence (DNA): TGCGCCAGCAGTCAAAAACACAGGGGTAGTGTCGGGCAGTACTTC.

J is TRBJ1-5 and V is TRBV7-6; tentatively, D is TRBD1 (5 bases). V dropped 2 bases and J dropped 3 bases, with 8 bases sitting between them. The CDR3 has 14 residues. Germline CDR1 and CDR2: SGHVS and FNYEAQ. CDR3 coding DNA: TGTGCCAGCAGCTTACAGGGCACCAATCAGCCCCAGCATTTT. It encodes CASSLQGTNQPQHF.

The chain recombines TRBV7-2 with TRBJ2-1; D is undetermined. This CDR3 spans 16 amino acids. Germline CDR1 reads SGHTA; CDR2 reads FQGNSA. V was trimmed by 3 bases and J by 0 bases, leaving 12 bases between them. This chain's CDR3 is CASSFDSSPSYNEQFF. CDR3 sequence (DNA): TGTGCCAGCAGCTTCGATAGTAGCCCCTCCTACAATGAGCAGTTCTTC. The full variable domain, in which reference TRBV7-2 and TRBJ2-1 provide the parts outside the CDR3, is GAGVSQSPSNKVTEKGKDVELRCDPISGHTALYWYRQSLGQGLEFLIYFQGNSAPDKSGLPSDRFSAERTGGSVSTLTIQRTQQEDSAVYLCASSFDSSPSYNEQFFGPGTRLTVL.

This chain links TRBV7-2 with TRBJ1-3, with D maybe TRBD1 (5 bases). Trimming removed 5 bases at V and 4 bases at J, with 9 bases between. Germline CDR1 reads SGHTA; CDR2 reads FQGNSA. This CDR3 spans 13 amino acids. The CDR3 loop is CASSGARGNTIYF. Here the CDR3 DNA reads TGTGCCAGCAGCGGGGCGAGGGGAAACACCATATATTTT.

The chain carries TRBV18 and TRBJ2-3; 12 nucleotides agree with TRBD2. From germline, CDR1 is KGHSH and CDR2 LQKENI. V shed 5 bases, J shed 0 bases, and the junction held 9 bases outside the gene matches. The CDR3 is 18 residues long. This CDR3 reads CASSGLAGILPSTDTQYF. CDR3 in DNA: TGTGCCAGCTCAGGACTAGCGGGGATTCTTCCTAGCACAGATACGCAGTATTTT.

The V and J genes are TRBV6-5 and TRBJ1-5, with D possibly matching TRBD1 (5 bases). Germline lookup yields CDR1 MNHEY and CDR2 SVGAGI. The V end was cut by 5 bases, the J end by 7 bases, with 18 bases between. The CDR3 consists of 15 residues. The CDR3 nucleotides read TGTGCCAGCAGTCCGACGGGCCCGAAGGGGCAGCCCCAGCATTTT. Protein: CASSPTGPKGQPQHF.

The chain uses TRBV4-1 and TRBJ1-1; no reliable D call. The V gene's germline CDR1 is MGHRA and CDR2 YSYEKL. This CDR3 is 19 amino acids long. Trimming shortened V by 0 bases and J by 0 bases, and 20 bases separated the two germline ends. The DNA for the CDR3 is TGCGCCAGCAGCCAAGAACCGGGAAGGGTCCGGAGGGTGAACACTGAAGCTTTCTTT. Translated, it gives CASSQEPGRVRRVNTEAFF.

CDR3: CASSLGEYTEAFF. CDR3 in DNA: TGTGCCAGCAGCTTAGGAGAATACACTGAAGCTTTCTTT. The gene calls are TRBV11-2 and TRBJ1-1; D unresolved. The V and J ends lost 1 base and 3 bases respectively, with 6 bases between them. This CDR3 contains 13 residues. Germline V gives CDR1 SGHAT, CDR2 FQNNGV.

The J gene is TRBJ1-6, the V gene TRBV7-8, with D possibly being TRBD1 (5 bases). The CDR3 runs 16 residues. V was cut by 5 bases and J by 0 bases, with 11 bases left in between. The germline V gene encodes CDR1 SGHVS and CDR2 FQNEAQ. The CDR3: CASSLRGGSYNSPLHF. The CDR3 DNA is TGTGCCAGCAGCCTCCGGGGGGGCTCCTATAATTCACCCCTCCACTTT.

The CDR3 loop reads CASSLHGNMNTEAFF. CDR3 nucleotide sequence: TGTGCCAGCAGCCTACACGGGAACATGAACACTGAAGCTTTCTTT. This chain uses TRBV3-1 (or the pseudogene TRBV3-2) with TRBJ1-1; D not resolved. The CDR3 is 15 residues long. Deletions cut 4 bases from V and 0 bases from J, with 12 bases between. Looked up from germline, CDR1 is LGHDT and CDR2 is YNNKEL (reference sequence).

The chain employs TRBV4-1 and TRBJ1-5; 9 bases align to TRBD1. Germline lookup yields CDR1 MGHRA and CDR2 YSYEKL. CDR3 length: 16 residues. With V trimmed by 3 bases and J by 3 bases, 6 bases remained unmatched. This chain's CDR3 is CASSHPGQGDNQPQHF. The DNA of the CDR3 is TGCGCCAGCAGCCACCCGGGACAGGGTGACAATCAGCCCCAGCATTTT.

This chain uses TRBV9 with TRBJ2-1; 8 bases fit TRBD2. This CDR3 has 16 residues. Trimming removed 0 bases from V and 4 bases from J; junction bases left unmatched: 6. The germline gives CDR1 SGDLS, CDR2 YYNGEE. The CDR3 sequence is CASSVVVSGVYNEQFF. The CDR3 bases are TGTGCCAGCAGCGTAGTGGTTAGCGGGGTTTACAATGAGCAGTTCTTC.

The V gene is TRBV5-1, the J gene TRBJ1-4, with 9 bases fitting TRBD1. Germline trimming cut 4 bases from V and 6 bases from J; bases unmatched to any gene: 1. The CDR3 is made up of 13 amino acids. CDR1 is SGHRS, CDR2 YFSETQ, per germline. The CDR3 here is CASSDRGDEKLFF. In DNA, the CDR3 is TGCGCCAGCAGCGACAGGGGGGATGAAAAACTGTTTTTT.

This clone showed up just once. The CDR3 region has the DNA TGTGCCAGCTCACCGATCAGGGAAAATGAGCAGTTCTTC. Encoded protein: CASSPIRENEQFF. The chain joins TRBV18 to TRBJ2-1; perhaps TRBD1 as D (5 bases). V lost 3 bases and J 7 bases, leaving 10 bases between the germline ends. The CDR3 has 13 residues. CDR1 and CDR2 from the germline V gene are KGHSH and LQKENI.

The chain employs TRBV7-2 and TRBJ2-5; weak D call: TRBD2 (6 bases). Looked up from germline, CDR1 is SGHTA and CDR2 is FQGNSA. V was clipped by 1 base and J by 0 bases, with 9 bases between them. This CDR3 is built from 15 residues. CDR3 amino acids: CASSLVGGYQETQYF. The CDR3 nucleotides read TGTGCCAGCAGCTTAGTCGGAGGGTACCAAGAGACCCAGTACTTC.

This clone was picked up a small number of times. The chain combines TRBV4-2 with TRBJ2-1; D gene uncertain. Per the germline V gene, CDR1 is LGHNA and CDR2 is YNFKEQ. V was pared by 0 bases and J by 4 bases, with 10 bases between. This CDR3 has 15 amino acids. CDR3 nucleotide sequence: TGTGCCAGCAGCCAAGAAGGCCTAGATTACAATGAGCAGTTCTTC. Translated: CASSQEGLDYNEQFF.

This clone was recorded only once. The chain carries TRBV5-6 and TRBJ2-7; D possibly corresponds to TRBD1 (6 bases). The CDR3 consists of 14 residues. Per the germline V gene, CDR1 is SGHDT and CDR2 is YYEEEE. V lost 2 bases, J lost 5 bases, and 14 bases lay in between. The CDR3, as DNA: TGTGCCAGCAGCTTTCCACAGGGTTACCACGAGCAGTACTTC. Protein product: CASSFPQGYHEQYF.

The genes are TRBV27 and TRBJ1-5, with D tentatively TRBD1 (6 bases). The CDR3 consists of 14 residues. V was cut by 2 bases and J by 7 bases, with 12 bases left in between. CDR1 is MNHEY and CDR2 is SMNVEV in the germline V gene (reference sequence). The CDR3 region is CASSLTGSGQPQHF. The CDR3 bases are TGTGCCAGCAGTTTAACAGGGTCGGGGCAGCCCCAGCATTTT.

CDR3 in amino acids: CASSLGETNTEAFF. The CDR3, as DNA: TGCGCCAGCAGCTTGGGGGAGACTAACACTGAAGCTTTCTTT. The genes are TRBV5-1 and TRBJ1-1; D remains unclear. Germline CDR1 and CDR2: SGHRS and YFSETQ. The CDR3 sequence is 14 residues long. V was shortened by 0 bases and J by 2 bases, with 8 bases between the two germline ends.